The present T cell receptor beta chain was sequenced within a study of shared clonotypes between healthy human individuals. Study-level results: Naive subsets generally exceeded memory subsets in estimated richness. Among four donors, 4.5% to 5.5% of naive CD4 clonotypes were found in common.

The assay was immunoSEQ multiplex PCR, and TCRdb's table has in-frame clones only and misses some. The data show roughly 330,000 clones, roughly 70% seen once. Per germline, CDR1 MGHRA and CDR2 YSYEKL. The CDR3 totals 16 residues. V was trimmed by 0 bases and J by 2 bases, leaving 13 bases between them. Remarks on this clone: Its target is unknown.

The TCR was taken from a man younger than 45 in good health. The rearrangement links TRBV4-1 to TRBJ2-5; weak D call: TRBD1 (5 bases). The sequencing sample was made of memory CD4+ T cells sorted from blood. Stated subset: CD45RA-negative fraction. The CDR3 sequence is CASSQEGASWQETQYF. The CDR3 DNA is TGCGCCAGCAGCCAAGAAGGGGCGAGTTGGCAAGAGACCCAGTACTTC.